The rows below give T cell receptor beta chains drawn from one sample of a study of beta chain features in type 1 diabetes. Profiled with immunoSEQ multiplex PCR; TCRdb holds only in-frame clones, not every one. This table holds 500,000 to 800,000 clones, around 12% found once. The sample taken for sequencing was naive CD4+ T cells from blood. These TCRs come from a man between 25 and 39 years old with type 1 diabetes. Both conserved end residues are trimmed from each CDR3.

CDR3 length | J gene | V gene | CDR3 protein
13 | TRBJ2-2 | TRBV5-1 | ASFSGGVFSGELF
14 | TRBJ1-5 | TRBV4-3 | ASSQDIRGGNQPQH
13 | TRBJ2-1 | TRBV7-8 | ASSNRAGVYNEQF
12 | TRBJ2-5 | TRBV5-1 | ASSLGVSQETQY
13 | TRBJ1-5 | TRBV12-5 | ASAVGTVSNQPQH
13 | TRBJ1-2 | TRBV29-1 | SVTTLTPVGYGYT
14 | TRBJ1-2 | TRBV29-1 | SVSSGGQQGGYGYT
13 | TRBJ1-2 | TRBV19 | ASSGLGTGKDGYT
10 | TRBJ1-6 | TRBV7-9 | ASSPHNSPLH
13 | TRBJ2-3 | TRBV5-1 | ASSLGQAVGDTQY
11 | TRBJ1-1 | TRBV6-6 | ASTFDRDTEAF
12 | TRBJ1-2 | TRBV28 | ASSITGGYYGYT
12 | - | TRBV6-1 | ASSELQGTYEQY
14 | TRBJ1-1 | TRBV19 | ASKPFQGVGQHEAF
13 | TRBJ1-3 | TRBV15 | ATSRGTSSGNTIY
13 | TRBJ2-3 | TRBV7-2 | ASSPQSGSTDTQY
14 | TRBJ2-3 | TRBV7-9 | ASSTGTSGGTDTQY
11 | TRBJ2-3 | TRBV9 | ASSVVNTDTQY
11 | TRBJ2-5 | TRBV10-3 | ASYKGRGETQY
12 | TRBJ2-3 | TRBV7-9 | ASSPVTGTDTQY
11 | TRBJ2-3 | TRBV30 | AWNSGVPDTQY
12 | TRBJ2-7 | TRBV13 | ASSFGRPSYEQY
11 | TRBJ1-4 | TRBV28 | ASGGRTNEKLF
10 | TRBJ2-7 | TRBV7-9 | ASSLGTGEQY
10 | TRBJ2-3 | TRBV6-5 | AISKTDHTQY
16 | TRBJ2-1 | TRBV5-1 | ASSLASGGASSYNEQF
12 | TRBJ1-4 | TRBV29-1 | SVGVGATNEKLF
13 | TRBJ2-7 | TRBV2 | ASRPGQAPPYEQY
10 | TRBJ1-2 | TRBV7-2 | ASSLRLYGYT
12 | TRBJ2-3 | TRBV9 | ASSVVDPTDTQY
13 | TRBJ2-7 | TRBV7-2 | ASSLMEIQGLEQY
14 | TRBJ2-3 | TRBV11-2 | ASSLGTGSSTDTQY
13 | TRBJ2-5 | TRBV9 | ASSVDDRGGETQY
16 | TRBJ2-5 | TRBV5-1 | ASSLDMGPALEGETQY
16 | TRBJ2-7 | TRBV6-1 | ASSEGVSLLTLAYEQY
10 | TRBJ1-2 | TRBV2 | ASGGNSYGYT
12 | TRBJ2-1 | TRBV27 | ASSPGQGLSEQF
16 | TRBJ2-6 | TRBV9 | ASSARGQGSSGANVLT
11 | TRBJ1-1 | TRBV14 | ASSLDRVRRAF
13 | TRBJ2-6 | TRBV4-3 | ASSQEISGANVLT
13 | TRBJ1-6 | TRBV6-6 | ASRWGPDVKGPLH
12 | TRBJ1-2 | TRBV7-9 | ASSLGAYTSGYT
12 | TRBJ1-5 | TRBV4-3 | ASSQDYSNQPQH
14 | TRBJ2-3 | TRBV28 | ASTFSGGVLPDTQY
13 | TRBJ2-3 | TRBV7-9 | ASSLGRVDTDTQY
12 | TRBJ1-5 | TRBV9 | ASSDRGGNQPQH
11 | TRBJ2-1 | TRBV27 | ASSLPPPDEQF
13 | TRBJ2-1 | TRBV10-3 | AISAPRSEGLEQF
13 | TRBJ2-1 | TRBV7-2 | ASSSRDRGYNEQF
10 | TRBJ2-5 | TRBV6-5 | ASRGPAETQY
14 | TRBJ2-3 | TRBV15 | ATSRTPRASTDTQY
16 | TRBJ2-1 | TRBV4-3 | ASSHIPGQGSSYNEQF
10 | TRBJ2-1 | TRBV6-5 | ASSSTGLRQF
16 | TRBJ2-1 | TRBV5-1 | ASSLDLAGPSSYNEQF
13 | TRBJ1-2 | TRBV28 | ASSSHLTGVYGYT